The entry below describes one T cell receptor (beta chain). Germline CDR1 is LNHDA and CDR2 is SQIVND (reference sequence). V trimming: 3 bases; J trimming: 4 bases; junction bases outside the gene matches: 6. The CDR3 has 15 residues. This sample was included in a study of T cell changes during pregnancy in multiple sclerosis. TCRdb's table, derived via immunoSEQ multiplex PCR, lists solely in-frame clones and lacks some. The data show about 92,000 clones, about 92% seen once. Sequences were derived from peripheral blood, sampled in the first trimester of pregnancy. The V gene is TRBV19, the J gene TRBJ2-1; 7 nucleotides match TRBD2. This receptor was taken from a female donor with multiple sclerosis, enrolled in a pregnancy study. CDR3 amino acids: CASSIGGRAYNEQFF. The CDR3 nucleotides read TGTGCCAGTAGTATCGGAGGGAGGGCTTACAATGAGCAGTTCTTC. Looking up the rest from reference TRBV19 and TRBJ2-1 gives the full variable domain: DGGITQSPKYLFRKEGQNVTLSCEQNLNHDAMYWYRQDPGQGLRLIYYSQIVNDFQKGDIAEGYSVSREKKESFPLTVTSAQKNPTAFYLCASSIGGRAYNEQFFGPGTRLTVL.